The 10 T cell receptor beta chains reported below all come from one sample, sequenced in a study of monozygotic twins with inflammatory bowel disease. TCRdb re-analyzed the 5' RACE reads; it lists each CDR3 protein once, without DNA. The sample table sets out more than 85,000 distinct CDR3 sequences. The sample comprised blood. All receptors come from a human donor with ulcerative colitis or Crohn's disease, or a healthy co-twin of an affected twin (not recorded which).

The V gene is TRBV2, the J gene TRBJ1-5; TCRdb's D call of TRBD1 is untestable without DNA. This CDR3 has 13 amino acids. Germline CDR1 SNHLY, CDR2 FYNNEI. CDR3 loop: CASSGQANQPQHF.

This chain links TRBV15 with TRBJ1-5. From germline, CDR1 is LNHNV and CDR2 YYDKDF (reference sequence). This CDR3 contains 12 residues. The CDR3 protein is CATSMSDQPQHF.

The J gene is TRBJ2-7, the V gene TRBV6-1; TCRdb names TRBD2, which stays unverified in the absence of DNA. CDR3 size: 12 residues. Germline CDR1 is MNHNS and CDR2 is SASEGT. CDR3 amino acids: CASSEQGGEQYF.

V and J are TRBV19 and TRBJ2-1; there is no DNA to check the TCRdb D call of TRBD2. The CDR3 loop spans 16 amino acids. Germline V gene lookup returns CDR1 LNHDA and CDR2 SQIVND (reference sequence). CDR3 protein: CASTEGLSGPGNEQFF.

The rearrangement joins TRBV3-1 to TRBJ2-1; TCRdb selects TRBD2, and the lack of DNA leaves this call unchecked. CDR3 size: 18 residues. Germline CDR1 reads LGHDT; CDR2 reads YNNKEL (reference sequence). This chain's CDR3 is CASNMGGAGGISYNEQFF.

This chain uses TRBV29-1 with TRBJ2-1; TCRdb's D call, TRBD2, is unchecked because there is no DNA. There are 14 residues in the CDR3. The germline V gene has CDR1 SQVTM and CDR2 ANQGSEA. The CDR3 sequence: CSVVGGRSYNEQFF.

This chain joins TRBV12-3 or TRBV12-4 and TRBJ1-5; TCRdb names TRBD1, which stays unverified in the absence of DNA. This CDR3 contains 15 residues. The CDR3 sequence: CASSVGGRRNQPQHF.

The chain combines TRBV6-5 with TRBJ2-2; checking the TCRdb D call of TRBD1 is not possible without DNA. Germline values: CDR1 MNHEY, CDR2 SVGAGI. The CDR3 has 18 amino acids. The CDR3 loop is CASSFDTGGGWDTGELFF.

V gene TRBV18 combines with J gene TRBJ2-7; the TCRdb D gene call, TRBD1, has no DNA to confirm it. Germline V lookup: CDR1 KGHSH, CDR2 LQKENI. The CDR3 is 14 residues long. CDR3 in amino acids: CASSPRAGAYEQYF.

The chain uses TRBV5-1 and TRBJ2-5; TCRdb outputs TRBD1, but without DNA this stays unchecked. This CDR3 comprises 13 residues. CDR1 and CDR2 from the germline V gene are SGHRS and YFSETQ. CDR3 sequence: CASRPDTSGTQYF. Using reference TRBV5-1 and TRBJ2-5 for the parts outside the CDR3, the full variable domain is KAGVTQTPRYLIKTRGQQVTLSCSPISGHRSVSWYQQTPGQGLQFLFEYFSETQRNKGNFPGRFSGRQFSNSRSEMNVSTLELGDSALYLCASRPDTSGTQYFGPGTRLLVL.